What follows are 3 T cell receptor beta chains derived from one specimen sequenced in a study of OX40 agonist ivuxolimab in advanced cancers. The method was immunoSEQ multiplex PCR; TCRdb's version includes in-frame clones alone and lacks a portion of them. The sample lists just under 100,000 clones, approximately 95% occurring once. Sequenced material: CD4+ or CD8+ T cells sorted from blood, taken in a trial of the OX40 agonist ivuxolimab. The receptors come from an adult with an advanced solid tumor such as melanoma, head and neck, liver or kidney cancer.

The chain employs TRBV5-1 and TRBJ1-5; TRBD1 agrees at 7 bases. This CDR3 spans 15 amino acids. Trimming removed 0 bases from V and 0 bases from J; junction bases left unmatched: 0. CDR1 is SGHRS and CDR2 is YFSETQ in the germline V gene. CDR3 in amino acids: CASSLGTGSNQPQHF. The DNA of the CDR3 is TGCGCCAGCAGCTTGGGGACAGGTAGCAATCAGCCCCAGCATTTT.

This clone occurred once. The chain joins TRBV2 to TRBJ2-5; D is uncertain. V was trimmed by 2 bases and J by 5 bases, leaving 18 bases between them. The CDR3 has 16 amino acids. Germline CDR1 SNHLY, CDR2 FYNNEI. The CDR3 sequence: CASSELGHKARETQYF. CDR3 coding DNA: TGTGCCAGCAGTGAATTGGGCCACAAAGCCCGGGAGACCCAGTACTTC.

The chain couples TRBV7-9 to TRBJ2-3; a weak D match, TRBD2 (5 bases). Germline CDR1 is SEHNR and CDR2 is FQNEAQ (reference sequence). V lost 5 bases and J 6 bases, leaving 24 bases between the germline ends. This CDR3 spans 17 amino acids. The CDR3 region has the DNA TGTGCCAGCAGCCCTCCGTACGTTTCGGGATCCAGGGATACGCAGTATTTT. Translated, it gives CASSPPYVSGSRDTQYF.